These T cell receptor beta chains were read from a single sample in a study of blood T cell repertoires in COVID-19. Assay: immunoSEQ multiplex PCR; the TCRdb copy retains only in-frame clones and omits some. Of about 70,000 clones in the sample, around 90% were seen once. The sample was peripheral blood. These receptors came from a woman aged 80 or older with active or convalescent COVID-19. The CDR3 runs from the conserved cysteine through the conserved F or W. Clone size appears in some rows only: once, few, many, or a class for an expanded clone.

many,TRBJ1-6,TRBV11-1,CASKNPGTSPSPLHF
NA,TRBJ1-2,TRBV7-2,CASSPLSWVEGYTF
NA,TRBJ1-5,TRBV6-5,CASRQDKNQPQHF
NA,TRBJ2-1,TRBV9,CASSGHSDRALSGSYNEQFF
NA,TRBJ1-5,TRBV7-9,CARVSHGNQPQHF
NA,TRBJ2-7,TRBV7-9,CASSPTGYEQYF
NA,TRBJ2-5,TRBV25-1,CASSAAGTSQETQYF
NA,TRBJ2-1,TRBV4-1,CASSPGHYLDEQFF
NA,TRBJ1-4,TRBV4-1,CASSQRSEKLFF
NA,TRBJ1-4,TRBV5-6,CASTLGLQGSNEKLFF
NA,TRBJ2-3,TRBV5-6,CASRFILETDTQYF
NA,TRBJ1-5,TRBV12-5,CASGLPLPRQDLTSNQPQHF
NA,TRBJ2-1,TRBV5-1,CASSLDGPPVDEQFF
once,TRBJ2-7,TRBV7-2,CASSLAYWGQIGREQYF
NA,TRBJ1-2,TRBV2,CASSEEGLGVGYTF
NA,TRBJ1-2,TRBV3-1/TRBV3-2,CASSHPGLGMYGYTF
few,TRBJ2-3,TRBV24-1,CATSDPDVPEGTDTQYF
NA,TRBJ2-1,TRBV10-3,CAISEYNRNEQFF
NA,TRBJ2-5,TRBV14,CASSRIIQETQYF
NA,TRBJ1-1,TRBV27,CASSPGQGDTEAFF
NA,TRBJ1-2,TRBV6-5,CASSKAGGYGYTF
once,TRBJ2-1,TRBV5-1,CASSLYPPYNEQFF
NA,TRBJ2-5,TRBV5-1,CASSFGTGVAETQYF
NA,TRBJ1-1,TRBV3-1/TRBV3-2,CASSQRDRESAAFF
NA,TRBJ1-2,TRBV6-5,CASSPNRESSPGYTF
once,TRBJ1-1,TRBV15,CATSEDIMNTEAFF
once,TRBJ1-4,TRBV5-6,CASSLDPGGREKLFF
NA,TRBJ2-2,TRBV7-8,CASSPWTSGLLNTGELFF
NA,TRBJ2-1,TRBV6-5,CASSSPTGGSDEQFF
NA,TRBJ2-3,TRBV29-1,CSVDRADTQYF
NA,TRBJ1-4,TRBV18,CASSPAGTNEKLFF
NA,TRBJ1-3,TRBV9,CASSADAGIGNTIYF
NA,TRBJ2-3,TRBV15,CATSRDRSRGRADTQYF
NA,TRBJ1-3,TRBV2,CASSGTAGNTIYF
NA,TRBJ2-3,TRBV3-1/TRBV3-2,CASSQRLAGLPQYF
NA,TRBJ1-5,TRBV5-1,CASSLGAGSGQPQHF
NA,TRBJ2-2,TRBV19,CASTSRGSGELFF
NA,TRBJ2-1,TRBV7-2,CASASALAGGVEQFF
NA,TRBJ2-1,TRBV18,CASRSLLAGADNEQFF
NA,TRBJ1-6,TRBV6-1,CASSEAHGSYNSPLHF
NA,TRBJ2-5,TRBV19,CASSTQAGSQETQYF
NA,TRBJ2-7,TRBV4-1,CASSQDRAAAGGLYEQYF
NA,TRBJ2-5,TRBV5-1,CASSLYGVETQYF
NA,TRBJ1-1,TRBV28,CASSLGGGNTEAFF
NA,TRBJ2-1,TRBV5-1,CASSNRQGVNNEQFF
NA,TRBJ2-5,TRBV5-4,CASSPERGGTETQYF
NA,TRBJ1-1,TRBV6-5,CASSYSLGGNTEAFF
NA,TRBJ2-1,TRBV7-2,CASSRSSGGGNEQFF
NA,TRBJ1-2,TRBV19,CASRRGGELNGYTF
few,TRBJ2-1,TRBV11-2,CASTLGWRGGRDEQFF
NA,TRBJ2-3,TRBV9,CASSVDGSGGTLDTQYF
NA,TRBJ2-1,TRBV19,CASSVRGGPYNEQFF
NA,TRBJ2-7,TRBV20-1,CSARPGFGQYF
few,TRBJ2-5,TRBV27,CASSHIDRGRETQYF
NA,TRBJ2-7,TRBV6-5,CASSYAPYKRSGEQYF
NA,TRBJ1-4,TRBV19,CASSIAGRTNEKLFF
NA,TRBJ1-5,TRBV4-2,CASSQERGYQPQHF
NA,TRBJ1-1,TRBV5-6,CASSADRVWAEAFF
once,TRBJ2-1,TRBV9,CASSPRGSNEQFF